The rows below give T cell receptor beta chains drawn from one sample of a study of blood T cell repertoires in COVID-19. Sequenced by immunoSEQ multiplex PCR; TCRdb stores in-frame clones only, minus some. The repertoire holds 350,000 to 400,000 clones, with around 87% as singletons. Sequencing was performed on PBMCs or T cells enriched from blood (not recorded which). Receptors originate from a man aged 40-55 years in a cohort exposed to, infected with or recovered from COVID-19 (not recorded which). Each CDR3 is given with its conserved first and last residue. The order of the fields is V gene, J gene, D gene, clone size, CDR3 protein, CDR3 DNA. The D gene is left open where the match is weak. A clone size is listed for some rows: how often the clone was seen (once, few, many), or a class if it is expanded.

v_gene: TRBV12-3/TRBV12-4
j_gene: TRBJ2-1
d_gene: NA
abundance: NA
CDR3aa: CASRQGGDEQFF
CDR3nt: TGTGCCAGCAGGCAGGGGGGCGATGAGCAGTTCTTC

v_gene: TRBV11-3
j_gene: TRBJ2-6
d_gene: NA
abundance: NA
CDR3aa: CASSRTGSGANVLTF
CDR3nt: TGTGCCAGCAGCCGTACAGGGTCTGGGGCCAACGTCCTGACTTTC

v_gene: TRBV25-1
j_gene: TRBJ2-5
d_gene: TRBD2
abundance: NA
CDR3aa: CASREAGGQKTQYF
CDR3nt: TGTGCCAGCAGAGAAGCGGGAGGGCAAAAGACCCAGTACTTC

v_gene: TRBV10-1
j_gene: TRBJ2-2
d_gene: NA
abundance: NA
CDR3aa: CASSEGSANTGELFF
CDR3nt: TGCGCCAGCAGTGAGGGCAGCGCCAACACCGGGGAGCTGTTTTTT

v_gene: TRBV24-1
j_gene: TRBJ2-3
d_gene: TRBD2
abundance: NA
CDR3aa: CATSDGSSGRTDTQYF
CDR3nt: TGTGCCACCAGTGATGGTAGTAGCGGGAGAACAGATACGCAGTATTTT

v_gene: TRBV3-1/TRBV3-2
j_gene: TRBJ2-3
d_gene: TRBD2
abundance: NA
CDR3aa: CASSQTSKRADTQYF
CDR3nt: TGTGCCAGCAGCCAGACTAGCAAGAGGGCAGATACGCAGTATTTT

v_gene: TRBV19
j_gene: TRBJ2-7
d_gene: TRBD1
abundance: NA
CDR3aa: CASSKPPGQGARLEQYF
CDR3nt: TGTGCCAGTAGTAAGCCGCCCGGACAGGGGGCAAGGCTCGAGCAGTACTTC

v_gene: TRBV19
j_gene: TRBJ2-3
d_gene: TRBD2
abundance: few
CDR3aa: CASRAGGSTDTQYF
CDR3nt: TGTGCCAGCCGGGCGGGAGGAAGCACAGATACGCAGTATTTT

v_gene: TRBV2
j_gene: TRBJ1-5
d_gene: NA
abundance: NA
CDR3aa: CASSGGGQPQHF
CDR3nt: TGTGCCAGCAGTGGGGGGGGGCAGCCCCAGCATTTT

v_gene: TRBV4-1
j_gene: TRBJ2-1
d_gene: NA
abundance: NA
CDR3aa: CASSPRGDYNEQFF
CDR3nt: TGCGCCAGCAGCCCCCGTGGAGACTACAATGAGCAGTTCTTC

v_gene: TRBV5-1
j_gene: TRBJ2-7
d_gene: NA
abundance: NA
CDR3aa: CASSFGQFSYEQYF
CDR3nt: TGCGCCAGCAGCTTCGGACAGTTCTCCTACGAGCAGTACTTC

v_gene: TRBV18
j_gene: TRBJ2-1
d_gene: NA
abundance: NA
CDR3aa: CASSPGRGPYNEQFF
CDR3nt: TGTGCCAGCTCACCAGGGCGGGGCCCTTACAATGAGCAGTTCTTC

v_gene: TRBV5-5
j_gene: TRBJ1-5
d_gene: TRBD1
abundance: NA
CDR3aa: CASSPDRVNQPQHF
CDR3nt: TGTGCCAGCAGCCCGGACAGGGTCAATCAGCCCCAGCATTTT

v_gene: TRBV5-1
j_gene: TRBJ1-6
d_gene: NA
abundance: NA
CDR3aa: CASRREGDSPLHF
CDR3nt: TGCGCCAGCCGGAGGGAGGGAGATTCACCCCTCCACTTT

v_gene: TRBV25-1
j_gene: TRBJ2-1
d_gene: TRBD1
abundance: few
CDR3aa: CASSDGQVYNEQFF
CDR3nt: TGTGCCAGCAGTGACGGACAGGTCTACAATGAGCAGTTCTTC

v_gene: TRBV12-3/TRBV12-4
j_gene: TRBJ2-2
d_gene: NA
abundance: once
CDR3aa: CASSQGTGELFF
CDR3nt: TGTGCCAGCAGTCAGGGGACCGGGGAGCTGTTTTTT

v_gene: TRBV9
j_gene: TRBJ1-6
d_gene: TRBD1
abundance: NA
CDR3aa: CASSPQGQINSPLHF
CDR3nt: TGTGCCAGCAGCCCACAGGGACAGATTAATTCACCCCTCCACTTT

v_gene: TRBV3-1/TRBV3-2
j_gene: TRBJ1-2
d_gene: NA
abundance: few
CDR3aa: CASSQGYRDGYTF
CDR3nt: TGTGCCAGCAGCCAAGGCTACAGGGATGGCTACACCTTC

v_gene: TRBV7-2
j_gene: TRBJ2-1
d_gene: TRBD2
abundance: NA
CDR3aa: CASSSNSGLAGANEQFF
CDR3nt: TGTGCCAGCAGCTCCAATTCGGGACTAGCGGGGGCCAATGAGCAGTTCTTC

v_gene: TRBV14
j_gene: TRBJ1-1
d_gene: NA
abundance: NA
CDR3aa: CASSAQGNTEAFF
CDR3nt: TGTGCCAGCAGCGCACAGGGTAACACTGAAGCTTTCTTT

v_gene: TRBV11-2
j_gene: TRBJ1-2
d_gene: NA
abundance: NA
CDR3aa: CASNEQVANYGYTF
CDR3nt: TGTGCCAGCAACGAACAGGTCGCTAACTATGGCTACACCTTC

v_gene: TRBV5-1
j_gene: TRBJ2-1
d_gene: NA
abundance: NA
CDR3aa: CASSRAAAGEQFF
CDR3nt: TGCGCCAGCAGCCGCGCCGCGGCGGGTGAGCAGTTCTTC

v_gene: TRBV5-1
j_gene: TRBJ2-2
d_gene: TRBD1
abundance: NA
CDR3aa: CASSSGTGLNTGELFF
CDR3nt: TGCGCCAGCAGCTCTGGGACAGGCCTGAACACCGGGGAGCTGTTTTTT

v_gene: TRBV24-1
j_gene: TRBJ2-7
d_gene: TRBD1
abundance: NA
CDR3aa: CATSDSRTGGLEQYF
CDR3nt: TGTGCCACCAGTGATTCCCGGACAGGGGGGCTTGAGCAGTACTTC

v_gene: TRBV7-6
j_gene: TRBJ2-3
d_gene: NA
abundance: NA
CDR3aa: CASSSRKNTQYF
CDR3nt: TGTGCCAGCAGCTCCAGAAAAAATACGCAGTATTTT

v_gene: TRBV10-3
j_gene: TRBJ2-7
d_gene: TRBD2
abundance: NA
CDR3aa: CAISQTSGSYEQYF
CDR3nt: TGTGCCATCAGTCAAACTAGCGGGAGTTACGAGCAGTACTTC

v_gene: TRBV15
j_gene: TRBJ2-7
d_gene: TRBD1
abundance: NA
CDR3aa: CATNAGTGGLYEQYF
CDR3nt: TGTGCCACGAACGCCGGGACAGGGGGCCTCTACGAGCAGTACTTC